The rows below give T cell receptor beta chains drawn from one sample of a study of T cell responses to AZD1222 COVID-19 vaccine. Produced via immunoSEQ multiplex PCR; TCRdb's table is partial and in-frame only. The data hold tens of thousands of clones, with roughly 90% observed a single time. The sample was peripheral blood, taken on day 0 of AZD1222 vaccination. The source is an adult in good health. Each CDR3 is given with its conserved first and last residue.

TRBV6-5	CASSLPGETQYF
TRBV6-4	CASRSTGKIGSPLHF
TRBV6-2/TRBV6-3	CASSYSLGAGNTIYF
TRBV18	CASSTREGTNYGYTF
TRBV6-2/TRBV6-3	CASSYFRFRTGPNQPQHF
TRBV6-5	CASSYGGRLNEKLFF
TRBV7-2	CASTLRVAGETQYF
TRBV6-2/TRBV6-3	CASSYVGVIAGPRVQFF
TRBV19	CASQGQGDNSPLHF
TRBV18	CASSPDRGRVEAFF
TRBV5-8	CASRTPGVREQYF
TRBV6-6	CATRSDQPQHF
TRBV7-3	CASSETSGSTDTQYF
TRBV29-1	CSVGSGGQVSTDTQYF
TRBV11-2	CASSLGGRANYGYTF
TRBV4-3	CASSQDRGGAPRTEAFF
TRBV7-9	CASSSGQGGNTEAFF
TRBV29-1	CSVETNYGYTF
TRBV12-3/TRBV12-4	CASSNWRTEAFF
TRBV4-3	CASSQQTGGTGANVLTF
TRBV15	CATSRELQGVSPLHF
TRBV11-2	CASSRGLYGYTF
TRBV27	CASRPLRQVNTGELFF
TRBV2	CASSGRGGARVEKLFF
TRBV19	CASSQAGRTQYF
TRBV27	CASRRGGGGETQYF
TRBV5-4	CASSLEQLNYGYTF
TRBV5-6	CASSFRDRESYGYTF
TRBV12-3/TRBV12-4	CASTDTGGWPQHF